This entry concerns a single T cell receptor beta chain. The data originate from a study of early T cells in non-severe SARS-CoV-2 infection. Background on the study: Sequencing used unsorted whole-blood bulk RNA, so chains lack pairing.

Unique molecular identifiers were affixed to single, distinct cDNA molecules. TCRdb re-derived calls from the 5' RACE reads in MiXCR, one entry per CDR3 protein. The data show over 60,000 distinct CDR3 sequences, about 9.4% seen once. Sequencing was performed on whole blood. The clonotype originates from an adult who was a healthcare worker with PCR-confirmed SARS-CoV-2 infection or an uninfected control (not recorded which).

CDR3 protein: CASTPAGGRYEQYF. Written as DNA, the CDR3 is TGTGCCAGCACCCCGGCAGGGGGCCGATACGAGCAGTACTTC. This chain connects TRBV6-5 to TRBJ2-7, with TRBD1 matching over 8 bases. The J segment lost 4 bases and the V segment lost 7 bases, leaving 9 bases of the junction unmatched. Germline CDR1 MNHEY, CDR2 SVGAGI. This CDR3 region has 14 residues.